This TCR beta chain was captured by sequencing in a study of cytomegalovirus exposure and HLA in healthy donors. Points from the study as a whole: Accounts indicate the classifier identified cytomegalovirus status with strong specificity and sensitivity. Most TCR sequences were seen very rarely across donors, but some public TCRs occurred in many. TCR beta sequences reportedly predicted most subjects' HLA-A and HLA-B alleles accurately. The study listed approximately 160 cytomegalovirus-associated TCR beta chains.

Trimming took 4 bases from V and 0 from J, leaving 13 bases between them. The CDR3 runs 15 residues. Per the germline V gene, CDR1 is MGHRA and CDR2 is YSYEKL. The PCR made use of 60 Vbeta and 13 Jbeta primers. Measured with immunoSEQ multiplex PCR; TCRdb has only the in-frame clones, and not every one. Of 130,000 or so clones detected, about 75% appear once; the ten largest clones hold around 3.2%. This clone was counted only a few times. Its specificity is not known. Sequencing was done on a sample of PBMCs. This receptor was identified in a man aged 35-49 years in good health and CMV-seronegative. J is TRBJ2-7 and V is TRBV4-1; unclear D gene. The CDR3 reads CASSPDTTYSYEQYF. In DNA, the CDR3 is TGCGCCAGCAGCCCCGATACCACTTACTCCTACGAGCAGTACTTC.